The clone carrying this T cell receptor beta chain occurred a few times. Its target is unknown. The sample is drawn from a study of early T cells in non-severe SARS-CoV-2 infection. Whole-study context: Unsorted whole blood bulk RNA was sequenced, with unpaired chains.

V lost 3 bases and J lost 3; bases outside the gene matches: 4. CDR1 is SGHNT, CDR2 YYREEE, per germline (reference sequence). This CDR3 is 14 amino acids long. Findings of the study overall: Anti-spike CD8 responses were favored by VDJdb matching, which missed private and CD4 specificities.

Unique molecular identifiers (one per individual cDNA molecule) were attached. TCRdb reprocessed the 5' RACE reads via MiXCR and lists one record per CDR3 protein. The sample records about 40,000 distinct CDR3 sequences, roughly 5% being singletons. This TCR was recovered from an adult who was a healthcare worker with PCR-confirmed SARS-CoV-2 infection or an uninfected control (not recorded which). V gene TRBV5-4 combines with J gene TRBJ2-7, with TRBD1 identical over 9 bases. The sample comprised whole blood. The CDR3 reads CASSSRDRDYEQYF. As DNA, the CDR3 is TGTGCCAGCAGCTCCCGGGACAGGGACTACGAGCAGTACTTC.